This T cell receptor (beta chain) was documented in a study of T cells in tuberculosis. General study findings and limits: GEM motif frequencies gave more than 65% accuracy; the GMM repertoire gave approximately 90%.

Data came from immunoSEQ multiplex PCR; TCRdb stores just in-frame clones and leaves some out. The repertoire holds more than 30,000 clones, with almost 95% as singletons. Regarding this clone: Antigen specificity is unknown.

Unsorted cryopreserved PBMC were sequenced, averaging roughly 94,000 T cells per clinical donor. CDR1 and CDR2 from the germline V gene are LNHNV and YYDKDF (reference sequence). This CDR3 is 17 amino acids long. V gave up 0 bases and J gave up 1 base, with 14 bases separating them. The V call is TRBV15, the J call TRBJ2-3; no firm D call. Sample: PBMCs. The sequence came from a donor aged 10 to 29 with latent tuberculosis or without tuberculosis infection. Some clones in this sample may be carry-over from other donors' samples. CDR3 in DNA: TGTGCCACCAGCAGAGACAGTTTTTCGTATGGCACAGATACGCAGTATTTT. Translating it yields CATSRDSFSYGTDTQYF.